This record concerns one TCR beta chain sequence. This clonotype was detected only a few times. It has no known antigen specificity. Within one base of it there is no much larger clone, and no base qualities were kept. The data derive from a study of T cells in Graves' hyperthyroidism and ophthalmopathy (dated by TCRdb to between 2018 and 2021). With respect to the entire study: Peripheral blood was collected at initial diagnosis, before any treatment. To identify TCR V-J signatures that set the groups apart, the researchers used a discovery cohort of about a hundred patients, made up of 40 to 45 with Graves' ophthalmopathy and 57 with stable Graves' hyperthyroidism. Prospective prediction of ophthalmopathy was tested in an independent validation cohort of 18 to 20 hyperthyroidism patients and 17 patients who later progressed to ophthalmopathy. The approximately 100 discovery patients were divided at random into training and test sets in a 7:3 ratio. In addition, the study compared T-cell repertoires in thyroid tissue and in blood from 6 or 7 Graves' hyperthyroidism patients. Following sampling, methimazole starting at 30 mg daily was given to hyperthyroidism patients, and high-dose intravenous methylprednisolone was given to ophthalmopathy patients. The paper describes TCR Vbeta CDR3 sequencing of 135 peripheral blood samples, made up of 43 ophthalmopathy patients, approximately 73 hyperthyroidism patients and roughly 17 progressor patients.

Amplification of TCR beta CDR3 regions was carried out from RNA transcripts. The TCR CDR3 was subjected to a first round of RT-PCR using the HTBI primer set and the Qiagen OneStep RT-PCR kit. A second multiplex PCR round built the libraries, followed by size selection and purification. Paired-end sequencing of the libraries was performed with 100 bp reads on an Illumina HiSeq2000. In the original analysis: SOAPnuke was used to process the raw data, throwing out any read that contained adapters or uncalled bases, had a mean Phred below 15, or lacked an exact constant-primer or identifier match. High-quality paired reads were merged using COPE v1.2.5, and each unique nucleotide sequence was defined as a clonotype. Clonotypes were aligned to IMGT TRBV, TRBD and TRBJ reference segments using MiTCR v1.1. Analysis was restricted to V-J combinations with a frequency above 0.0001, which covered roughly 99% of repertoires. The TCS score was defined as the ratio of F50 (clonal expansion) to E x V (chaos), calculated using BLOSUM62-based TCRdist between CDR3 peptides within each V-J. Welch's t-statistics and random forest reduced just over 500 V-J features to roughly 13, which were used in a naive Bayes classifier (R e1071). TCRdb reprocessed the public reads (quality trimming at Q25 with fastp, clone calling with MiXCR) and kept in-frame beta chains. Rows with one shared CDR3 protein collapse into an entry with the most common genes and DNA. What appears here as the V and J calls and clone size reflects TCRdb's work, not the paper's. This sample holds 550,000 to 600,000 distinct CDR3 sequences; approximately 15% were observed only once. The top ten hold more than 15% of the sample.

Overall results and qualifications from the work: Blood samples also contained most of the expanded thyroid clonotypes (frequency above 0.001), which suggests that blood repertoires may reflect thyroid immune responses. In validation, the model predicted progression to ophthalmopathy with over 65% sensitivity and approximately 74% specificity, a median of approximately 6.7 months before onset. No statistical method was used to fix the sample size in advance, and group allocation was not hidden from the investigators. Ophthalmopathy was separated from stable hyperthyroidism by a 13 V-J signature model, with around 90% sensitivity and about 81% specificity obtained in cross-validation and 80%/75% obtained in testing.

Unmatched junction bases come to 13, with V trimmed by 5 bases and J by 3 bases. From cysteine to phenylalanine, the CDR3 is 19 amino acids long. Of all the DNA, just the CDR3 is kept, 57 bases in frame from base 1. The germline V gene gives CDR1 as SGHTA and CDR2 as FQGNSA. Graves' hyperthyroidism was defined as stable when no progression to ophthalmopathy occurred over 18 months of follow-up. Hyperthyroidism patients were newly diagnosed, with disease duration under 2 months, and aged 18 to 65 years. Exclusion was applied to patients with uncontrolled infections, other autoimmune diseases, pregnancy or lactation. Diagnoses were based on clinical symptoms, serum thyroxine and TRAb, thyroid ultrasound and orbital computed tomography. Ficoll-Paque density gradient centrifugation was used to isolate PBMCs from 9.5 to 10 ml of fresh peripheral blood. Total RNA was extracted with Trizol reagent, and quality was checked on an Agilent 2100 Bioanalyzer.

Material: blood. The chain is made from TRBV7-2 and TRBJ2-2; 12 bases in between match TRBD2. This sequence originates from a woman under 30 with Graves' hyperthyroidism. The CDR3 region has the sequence CASSGRTSGEIRDTGELFF. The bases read TGTGCCAGCAGCGGAAGGACTAGCGGGGAAATCCGGGACACCGGGGAGCTGTTTTTT.